This paragraph covers one TCR beta chain sequence. What this receptor recognizes is not known. No quality values exist for individual bases; no much larger clone is one base distant. From the germline V gene, CDR1 is MGHRA and CDR2 is YSYEKL. Trimmed from V: 0 bases; trimmed from J: 2 bases; junction bases lacking a gene match: 4. From cysteine to phenylalanine, the CDR3 is 16 amino acids long. Of the read, only the CDR3 DNA is kept; its 48 bases are in frame from base 1. Receptors were amplified or captured by the immunoSEQ multiplex PCR assay. The table was pulled from immuneACCESS by TCRdb, which kept in-frame rearrangements only. Such tables lose some clones; where checked, under half of the loss comes from unresolved V genes, and the rest has no known cause. Present in this sample are tens of thousands of clones, approximately 83% of which were seen just once. Clones ranked in the top ten supply roughly 2% of the sample.

The record originates from a study of ipilimumab plus nivolumab after autologous stem cell transplantation (dated by TCRdb to the early 2020s). Background for the entire study: The median number of doses received by trial patients was four or five for ipilimumab and 7 to 9 for nivolumab. Fewer than 40 patients made up the trial's intent-to-treat population. Patients in the trial were undergoing autologous transplant and had high-risk diffuse large B cell lymphoma, mature T cell lymphoma, or multiple myeloma. Primary refractory and relapsed disease were included in the DLBCL cohort, with 18-month progression-free survival of 85.7% and 28.6%, respectively. Overall study outcomes, separate from this receptor: The authors concluded that combined checkpoint inhibition appeared tolerable when used as consolidation after transplant. According to the authors, a biologic rationale for studying the approach further came from T cell receptor repertoire, regulatory T cell phenotype and gut microbiota profiles.

Starting 14 to 28 days after the autologous transplant, patients began checkpoint therapy, which included ipilimumab at 1 mg/kg intravenously on day 1 of selected weeks. Patients received nivolumab at 3 mg/kg intravenously on day 1 of weeks 1, 4, 7, 10, and every two weeks through week 26. This Phase Ib clinical trial tested ipilimumab plus nivolumab, a combined checkpoint inhibition, as consolidation after autologous stem cell transplantation. This TCR derives from a male donor with diffuse large B-cell lymphoma. The specimen was PBMCs, collected in a trial of ipilimumab plus nivolumab as post-transplant consolidation. The chain joins TRBV4-1 to TRBJ2-3; TRBD2 fits 8 bases in the junction. The DNA sequence is TGCGCCAGCAGCCAAGATCCGGGGGGGGACACAGATACGCAGTATTTT. This codes for CASSQDPGGDTDTQYF.